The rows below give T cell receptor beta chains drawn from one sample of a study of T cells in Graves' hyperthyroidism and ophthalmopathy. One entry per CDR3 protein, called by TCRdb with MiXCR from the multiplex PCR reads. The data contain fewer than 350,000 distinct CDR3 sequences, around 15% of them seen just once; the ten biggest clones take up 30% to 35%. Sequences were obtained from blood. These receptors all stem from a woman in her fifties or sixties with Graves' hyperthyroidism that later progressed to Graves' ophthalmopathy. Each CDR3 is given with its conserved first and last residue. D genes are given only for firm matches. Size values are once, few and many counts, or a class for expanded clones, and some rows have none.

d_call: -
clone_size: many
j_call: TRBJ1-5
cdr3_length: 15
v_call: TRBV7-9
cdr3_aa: CASSLSDVSNQPQHF
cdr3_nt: TGTGCCAGCAGCCTCTCGGACGTTAGCAATCAGCCCCAGCATTTT

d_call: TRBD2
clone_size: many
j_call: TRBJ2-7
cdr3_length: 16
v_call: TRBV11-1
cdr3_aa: CASSFGLAGLTYEQYF
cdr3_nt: TGTGCCAGCAGCTTCGGACTAGCGGGACTTACCTACGAGCAGTACTTC

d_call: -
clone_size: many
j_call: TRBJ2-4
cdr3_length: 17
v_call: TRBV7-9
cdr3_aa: CASSLLEETGAKNIQYF
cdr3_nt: TGTGCCAGCAGCTTGTTGGAGGAGACAGGAGCCAAAAACATTCAGTACTTC

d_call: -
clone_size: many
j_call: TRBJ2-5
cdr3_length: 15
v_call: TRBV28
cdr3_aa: CASSLHNLGRETQYF
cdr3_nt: TGTGCCAGCAGTTTACATAATTTGGGGCGAGAGACCCAGTACTTC

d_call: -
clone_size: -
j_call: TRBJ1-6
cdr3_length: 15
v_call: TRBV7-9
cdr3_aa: CASSLQVGYNSPLHF
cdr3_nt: TGTGCCAGCAGCCTTCAAGTCGGGTATAATTCACCCCTCCACTTT

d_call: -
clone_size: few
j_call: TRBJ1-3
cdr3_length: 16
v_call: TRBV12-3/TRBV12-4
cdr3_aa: CASSTAHLFFGNTIYF
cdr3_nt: TGTGCCAGCAGCACGGCCCATTTATTTTTCGGAAACACCATATATTTT

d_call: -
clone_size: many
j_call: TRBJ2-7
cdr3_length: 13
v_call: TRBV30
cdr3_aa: CAWKGAGPYEQYF
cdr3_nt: TGTGCCTGGAAGGGAGCAGGCCCCTACGAGCAGTACTTC

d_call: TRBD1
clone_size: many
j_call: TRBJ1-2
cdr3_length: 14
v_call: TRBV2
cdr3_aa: CAITGTGEFYGYTF
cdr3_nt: TGTGCCATCACCGGGACAGGGGAATTTTATGGCTACACCTTC

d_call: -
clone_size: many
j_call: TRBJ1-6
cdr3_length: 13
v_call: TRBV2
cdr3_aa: CASSRGGDSPLHF
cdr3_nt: TGTGCCAGCAGCCGGGGGGGGGATTCACCCCTCCACTTT

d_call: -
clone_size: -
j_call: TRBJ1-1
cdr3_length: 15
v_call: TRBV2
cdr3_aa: CASSEWVGTGTEAFF
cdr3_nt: TGTGCCAGCAGTGAGTGGGTGGGTACGGGGACTGAAGCTTTCTTT

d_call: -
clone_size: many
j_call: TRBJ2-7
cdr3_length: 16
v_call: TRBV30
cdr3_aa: CAWSTGLAGNGYEQYF
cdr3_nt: TGTGCCTGGAGTACTGGTCTGGCAGGGAATGGGTACGAGCAGTACTTC

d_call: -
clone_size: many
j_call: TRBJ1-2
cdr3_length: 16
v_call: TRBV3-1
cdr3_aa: CASSQGFGGVNYGYTF
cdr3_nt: TGTGCCAGCAGCCAAGGGTTCGGCGGAGTTAACTATGGCTACACCTTC

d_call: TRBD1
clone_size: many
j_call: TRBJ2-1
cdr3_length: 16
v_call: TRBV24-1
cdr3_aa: CATSDLTGGLHSEQFF
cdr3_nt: TGTGCCACCAGTGATTTAACAGGGGGCCTCCACTCGGAGCAGTTCTTC

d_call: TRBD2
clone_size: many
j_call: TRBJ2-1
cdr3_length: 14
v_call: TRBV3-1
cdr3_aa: CASSPNGGDNEQFF
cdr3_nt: TGTGCCAGCAGCCCTAATGGGGGGGACAATGAGCAGTTCTTC

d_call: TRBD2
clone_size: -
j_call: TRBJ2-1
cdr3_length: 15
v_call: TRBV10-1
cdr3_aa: CASSRGTSGMNEQFF
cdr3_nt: TGCGCCAGCAGTCGGGGGACTAGCGGGATGAATGAGCAGTTCTTC

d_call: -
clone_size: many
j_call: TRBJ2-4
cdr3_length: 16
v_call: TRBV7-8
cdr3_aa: CASSRLRPLAKNIQYF
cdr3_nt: TGTGCCAGCAGCCGACTGCGGCCCCTAGCCAAAAACATTCAGTACTTC

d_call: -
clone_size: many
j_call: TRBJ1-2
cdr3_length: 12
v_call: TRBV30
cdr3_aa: CAWSVTGDGYTF
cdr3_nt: TGTGCCTGGAGTGTAACGGGGGACGGCTACACCTTC

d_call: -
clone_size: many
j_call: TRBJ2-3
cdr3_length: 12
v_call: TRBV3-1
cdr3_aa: CASSHQPDTQYF
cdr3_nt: TGTGCCAGCAGCCACCAGCCAGATACGCAGTATTTT

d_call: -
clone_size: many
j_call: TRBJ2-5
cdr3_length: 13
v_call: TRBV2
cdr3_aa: CASRADSQETQYF
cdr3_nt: TGTGCCAGCAGAGCCGACTCCCAAGAGACCCAGTACTTC

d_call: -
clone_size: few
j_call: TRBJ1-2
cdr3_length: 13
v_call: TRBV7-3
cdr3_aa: CASSLQGGIGYTF
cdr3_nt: TGTGCCAGCAGCTTACAGGGAGGGATAGGCTACACCTTC

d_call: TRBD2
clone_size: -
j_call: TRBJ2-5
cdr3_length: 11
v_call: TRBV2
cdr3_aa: CASSKAGPQYF
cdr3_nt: TGTGCCAGCAGCAAAGCGGGGCCCCAGTACTTC

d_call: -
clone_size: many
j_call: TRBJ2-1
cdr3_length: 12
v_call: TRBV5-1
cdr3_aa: CASRRTGNEQFF
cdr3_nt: TGCGCCAGCAGACGTACGGGGAATGAGCAGTTCTTC

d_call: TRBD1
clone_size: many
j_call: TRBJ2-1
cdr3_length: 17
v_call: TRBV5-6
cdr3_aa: CASSLARKGQYYNEQFF
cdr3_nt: TGTGCCAGCAGCTTGGCCCGAAAGGGACAGTACTACAATGAGCAGTTCTTC

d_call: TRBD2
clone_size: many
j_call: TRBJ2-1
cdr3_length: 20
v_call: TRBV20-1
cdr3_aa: CSAAPPTGGFPLSSYNEQFF
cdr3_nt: TGCAGTGCTGCCCCCCCTACGGGAGGTTTTCCTCTTAGCTCCTACAATGAGCAGTTCTTC

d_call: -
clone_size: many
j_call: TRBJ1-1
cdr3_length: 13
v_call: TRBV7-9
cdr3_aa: CASSSGRNTEAFF
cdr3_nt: TGTGCCAGCAGCTCCGGACGGAACACTGAAGCTTTCTTT

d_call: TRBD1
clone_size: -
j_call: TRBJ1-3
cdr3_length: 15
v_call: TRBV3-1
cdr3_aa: CASSPAGGSGNTIYF
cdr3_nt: TGTGCCAGCAGCCCAGCAGGGGGCTCTGGAAACACCATATATTTT

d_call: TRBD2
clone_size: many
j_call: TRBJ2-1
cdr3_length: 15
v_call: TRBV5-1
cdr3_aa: CASSRMASGHNEQFF
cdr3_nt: TGCGCCAGCAGTCGTATGGCTAGCGGACACAATGAGCAGTTCTTC

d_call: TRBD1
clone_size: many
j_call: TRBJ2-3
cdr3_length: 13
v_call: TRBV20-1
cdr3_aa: CSGRTGSTDTQYF
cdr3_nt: TGCAGTGGCAGGACAGGTAGCACAGATACGCAGTATTTT

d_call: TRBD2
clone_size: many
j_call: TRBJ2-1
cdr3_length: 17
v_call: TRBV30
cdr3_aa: CAWRGLAEPDSYNEQFF
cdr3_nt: TGTGCCTGGAGGGGACTAGCGGAACCAGACTCCTACAATGAGCAGTTCTTC

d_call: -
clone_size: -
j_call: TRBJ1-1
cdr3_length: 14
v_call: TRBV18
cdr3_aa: CASSPRPGWTEAFF
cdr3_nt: TGTGCCAGCTCACCACGGCCGGGGTGGACTGAAGCTTTCTTT

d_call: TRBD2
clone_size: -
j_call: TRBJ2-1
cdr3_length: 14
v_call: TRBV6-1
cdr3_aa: CASTRGLAWNEQFF
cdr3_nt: TGTGCCAGCACTCGGGGACTAGCGTGGAATGAGCAGTTCTTC

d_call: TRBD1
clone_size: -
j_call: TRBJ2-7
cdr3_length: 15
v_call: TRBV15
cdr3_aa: CATSRGGTGQYEQYF
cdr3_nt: TGTGCCACCAGCAGAGGCGGGACAGGGCAGTACGAGCAGTACTTC

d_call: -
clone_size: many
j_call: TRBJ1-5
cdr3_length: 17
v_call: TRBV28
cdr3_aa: CASSQGGISYSNQPQHF
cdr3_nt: TGTGCCAGCAGTCAAGGTGGGATTAGCTATAGCAATCAGCCCCAGCATTTT

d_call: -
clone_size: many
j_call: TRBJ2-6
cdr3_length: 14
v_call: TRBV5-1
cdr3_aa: CASSLGFGANVLTF
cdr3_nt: TGCGCCAGCAGCCTCGGATTTGGGGCCAACGTCCTGACTTTC

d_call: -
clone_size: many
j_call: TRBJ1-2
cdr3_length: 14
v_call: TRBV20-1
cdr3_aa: CSARGTSANYGYTF
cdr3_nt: TGCAGTGCCCGAGGGACATCAGCTAACTATGGCTACACCTTC

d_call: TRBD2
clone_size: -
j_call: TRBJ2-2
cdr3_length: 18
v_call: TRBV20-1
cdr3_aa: CSARDVATLAGNTGELFF
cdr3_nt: TGCAGTGCTAGAGATGTTGCCACTCTAGCGGGAAACACCGGGGAGCTGTTTTTT

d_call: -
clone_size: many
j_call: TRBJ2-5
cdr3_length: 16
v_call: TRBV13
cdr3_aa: CASSSVRQPLGETQYF
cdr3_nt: TGTGCCAGCAGCTCCGTCCGACAGCCTTTAGGGGAGACCCAGTACTTC

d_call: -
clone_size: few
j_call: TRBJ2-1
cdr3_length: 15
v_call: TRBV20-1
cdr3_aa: CSARARPATLNEQFF
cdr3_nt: TGCAGTGCTAGAGCGAGACCGGCGACCTTGAATGAGCAGTTCTTC

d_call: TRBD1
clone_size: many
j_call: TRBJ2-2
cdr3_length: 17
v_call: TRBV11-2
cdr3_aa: CASSSPRTGRDTGELFF
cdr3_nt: TGTGCCAGCAGCTCTCCGAGGACAGGGCGGGACACCGGGGAGCTGTTTTTT

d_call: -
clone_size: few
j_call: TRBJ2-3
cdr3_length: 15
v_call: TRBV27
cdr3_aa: CASSLWDGSTDTQYF
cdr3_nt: TGTGCCAGCAGTTTATGGGACGGAAGCACAGATACGCAGTATTTT

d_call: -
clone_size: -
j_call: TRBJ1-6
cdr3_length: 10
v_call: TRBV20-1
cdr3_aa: CSARDQSLHF
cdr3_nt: TGCAGTGCTAGAGATCAATCCCTCCACTTT

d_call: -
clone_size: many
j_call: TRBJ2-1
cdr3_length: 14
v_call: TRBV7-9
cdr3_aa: CASSLVLVSNEQFF
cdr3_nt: TGTGCCAGCAGCTTAGTGCTAGTGAGCAATGAGCAGTTCTTC

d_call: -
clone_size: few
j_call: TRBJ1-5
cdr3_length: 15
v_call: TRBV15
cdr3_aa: CATSRSKTENQPQHF
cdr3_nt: TGTGCCACCAGCAGATCTAAGACAGAAAATCAGCCCCAGCATTTT

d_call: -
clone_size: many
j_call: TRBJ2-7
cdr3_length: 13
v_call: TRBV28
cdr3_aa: CASTLVSQYEQYF
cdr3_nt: TGTGCCAGCACGCTAGTTAGCCAGTACGAGCAGTACTTC

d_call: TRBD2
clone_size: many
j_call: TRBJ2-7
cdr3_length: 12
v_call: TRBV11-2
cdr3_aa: CASSEAAGGGYF
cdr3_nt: TGTGCCAGCAGCGAAGCGGCGGGAGGGGGGTACTTC